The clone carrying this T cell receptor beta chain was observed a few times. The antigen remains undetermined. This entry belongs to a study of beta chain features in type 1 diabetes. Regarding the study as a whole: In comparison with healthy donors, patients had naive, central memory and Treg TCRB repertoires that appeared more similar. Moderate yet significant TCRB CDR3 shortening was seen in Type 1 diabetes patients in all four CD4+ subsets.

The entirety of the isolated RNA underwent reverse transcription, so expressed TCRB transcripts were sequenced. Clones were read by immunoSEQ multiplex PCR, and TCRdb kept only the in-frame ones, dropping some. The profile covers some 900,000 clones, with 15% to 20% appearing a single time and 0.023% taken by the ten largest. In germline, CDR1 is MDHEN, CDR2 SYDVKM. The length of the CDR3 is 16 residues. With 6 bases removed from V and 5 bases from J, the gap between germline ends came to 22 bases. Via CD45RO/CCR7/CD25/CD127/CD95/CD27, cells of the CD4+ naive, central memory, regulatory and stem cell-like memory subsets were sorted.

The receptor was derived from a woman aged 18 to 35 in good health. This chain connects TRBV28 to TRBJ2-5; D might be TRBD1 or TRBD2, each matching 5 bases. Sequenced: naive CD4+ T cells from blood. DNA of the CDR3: TGTGCCAGCAGCCCTACCCGGGGTAGGGGATGGGAGACCCAGTACTTC. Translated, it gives CASSPTRGRGWETQYF.